The 27 T cell receptor beta chains below all came from one sample that was sequenced in a study of response to subunit inactivated influenza vaccine. Using its own MiXCR run on the RT-PCR reads, TCRdb lists one record per CDR3 protein. This sample carries 500,000 or so distinct CDR3 sequences, approximately 17% of them seen once, and the ten largest clones take 3% to 3.5%. Sequenced material: CD4+ T cells sorted from PBMCs, taken around 25 months after vaccination. The receptors were sampled from a man between 50 and 70 years old who received an inactivated influenza vaccine.

J is TRBJ2-7 and V is TRBV4-3; D possibly corresponds to TRBD1 (6 bases). The ends were cut back, 1 base at V and 0 bases at J, with 13 bases in the middle. Germline CDR1 reads LGHNA; CDR2 reads YSLEER. The CDR3 loop spans 16 amino acids. CDR3 nucleotides: TGCGCCAGCAGCCAAGGCGTGACAGGATTCTCCTACGAGCAGTACTTC. It is translated as CASSQGVTGFSYEQYF.

This clonotype was detected a few times. This chain joins TRBV5-1 and TRBJ2-3; no clear D gene. The ends were cut back, 2 bases at V and 0 bases at J, with 7 bases in the middle. CDR3 length: 14 residues. CDR1 and CDR2 (germline): SGHRS, YFSETQ. CDR3: CASSLTLSTDTQYF. The CDR3 nucleotides are TGCGCCAGCAGCTTAACACTTAGCACAGATACGCAGTATTTT.

The chain is built from TRBV6-1 and TRBJ1-2; D may be TRBD1 (6 bases). Germline CDR1 and CDR2: MNHNS and SASEGT. Trimming stripped 6 bases from V and 5 bases from J, with 16 bases between. CDR3 size: 14 residues. The CDR3 bases are TGTGCCAGCAGGCCTACGGGGGGGCCATATGGCTACACCTTC. Translating it yields CASRPTGGPYGYTF.

This clonotype was seen a handful of times. The rearrangement links TRBV14 to TRBJ1-3, with 8 bases that match TRBD1. Germline assignment: CDR1 SGHDN and CDR2 FVKESK. This CDR3 has 16 amino acids. Trimming at V came to 4 bases and at J to 0 bases, leaving 5 bases not matched to a gene. The CDR3 DNA is TGTGCCAGCAGCCGGATTACAGGGGGCTCTGGAAACACCATATATTTT. Protein: CASSRITGGSGNTIYF.

This clonotype was seen a few times. The chain combines TRBV28 with TRBJ1-2; D might be TRBD1 (6 bases). CDR3 length: 14 amino acids. Germline V lookup: CDR1 MDHEN, CDR2 SYDVKM. V was shortened by 6 bases and J by 4 bases, with 15 bases between the two germline ends. The DNA of the CDR3 is TGTGCCAGCAGGCGCCGACAGGTTGGCTATGGCTACACCTTC. This codes for CASRRRQVGYGYTF.

The chain employs TRBV7-2 and TRBJ2-3; 9 nucleotides line up with TRBD2. The V segment lost 1 base and the J segment 1 base; nucleotides outside the gene matches: 3. Germline loops: CDR1 SGHTA, CDR2 FQGNSA. The CDR3 totals 16 residues. DNA of the CDR3: TGTGCCAGCAGCTTAGGAGCGGGGGGTCGCACAGATACGCAGTATTTT. Translation gives CASSLGAGGRTDTQYF.

V gene TRBV20-1 combines with J gene TRBJ2-7; 8 bases fit TRBD2. The CDR3 loop spans 15 amino acids. Germline loops: CDR1 DFQATT, CDR2 SNEGSKA (reference sequence). V shed 3 bases and J 4 bases; nucleotides not matched to a gene: 11. For the CDR3, the DNA is TGCAGTGCTAGTGAAGCGGGAGTCTTTCTATACGAGCAGTACTTC. Protein sequence: CSASEAGVFLYEQYF.

This clonotype was seen ten or more times. This sequence joins TRBV7-2 and TRBJ2-7; possible D gene TRBD2, 5 bases. Germline V gene sequence: CDR1 SGHTA, CDR2 FQGNSA. This CDR3 contains 15 residues. Between the trimmed V and J ends, which lost 3 bases and 3 bases, there was a span of 15 bases. The CDR3 DNA follows: TGTGCCAGCAGCTTCGGGTCGGGGAGAATCTACGAGCAGTACTTC. This translates into CASSFGSGRIYEQYF.

CDR3 DNA sequence: TGTGCCAGCAGCTTAGGGGAACTGGGCGATACGCAGTATTTT. Its protein product is CASSLGELGDTQYF. This chain joins TRBV7-9 and TRBJ2-3; D is ambiguous. CDR1 SEHNR and CDR2 FQNEAQ come from the germline V gene (reference sequence). CDR3 length: 14 residues. V lost 1 base, J lost 6 bases, and 11 bases lay in between.

The chain recombines TRBV11-2 with TRBJ2-7; D unresolved. V was pared by 4 bases and J by 0 bases, with 16 bases between. Per the germline V gene, CDR1 is SGHAT and CDR2 is FQNNGV. This CDR3 spans 16 amino acids. CDR3 loop: CASSSSGQSRSYEQYF. The CDR3 DNA reads as TGTGCCAGCAGCTCCTCCGGGCAGAGTCGCTCCTACGAGCAGTACTTC.

With regard to this clonotype: It may be a read error: a sequence one base away is much more abundant. The rearrangement uses TRBV12-3 or TRBV12-4 and TRBJ1-2, with D unresolved. V dropped 1 base and J dropped 6 bases, with 3 bases sitting between them. The CDR3 covers 11 residues. The CDR3 here is CASSLGHGYTF. DNA for the CDR3: TGTGCCAGCAGTTTAGGGCATGGCTACACCTTC.

V usage is TRBV7-8 and J usage is TRBJ2-1; 10 bases are shared with TRBD2. V shed 2 bases and J 9 bases; nucleotides not matched to a gene: 16. Germline CDR1 and CDR2: SGHVS and FQNEAQ. The CDR3 loop spans 18 amino acids. CDR3 sequence (DNA): TGTGCCAGCAGCTTAAAGGTCCTAAGCAGCGGGAGGGCCCCTGAGCAGTTCTTC. Amino acid sequence: CASSLKVLSSGRAPEQFF. Based on the CDR3 plus reference TRBV7-8 and TRBJ2-1, the full variable domain is GAGVSQSPRYKVAKRGQDVALRCDPISGHVSLFWYQQALGQGPEFLTYFQNEAQLDKSGLPSDRFFAERPEGSVSTLKIQRTQQEDSAVYLCASSLKVLSSGRAPEQFFGPGTRLTVL.

The genes are TRBV20-1 and TRBJ1-1; maybe TRBD1 (5 bases). CDR1 and CDR2 (germline): DFQATT, SNEGSKA (reference sequence). Trimming shortened V by 3 bases and J by 4 bases, and 18 bases separated the two germline ends. The CDR3 length is 15 residues. The CDR3 DNA reads TGCAGTGCTAGGGGCCGATGCAGGGCCGGCACTGAAGCTTTCTTT. This translates into CSARGRCRAGTEAFF.

This clonotype has a handful of counts. The rearrangement joins TRBV4-1 to TRBJ1-5; D might be TRBD1 (5 bases). V lost 2 bases to trimming and J lost 5 bases, with 16 bases between them. The CDR3 runs 16 residues. Germline CDR1 is MGHRA and CDR2 is YSYEKL. The CDR3 sequence: CASSQQGTLTHQPQHF. CDR3 nucleotides: TGCGCCAGCAGCCAACAGGGTACACTAACACATCAGCCCCAGCATTTT.

The J gene is TRBJ2-3, the V gene TRBV11-2; D gene uncertain. Trimming shortened V by 2 bases and J by 11 bases, and 17 bases separated the two germline ends. This CDR3 has 14 amino acids. Germline V gene sequence: CDR1 SGHAT, CDR2 FQNNGV. As DNA, the CDR3 is TGTGCCAGCAGCTTAAACCCCCCAACGGCGGTGCAGTATTTT. Residues: CASSLNPPTAVQYF.

This chain links TRBV4-3 with TRBJ2-1, with 8 bases aligning to TRBD2. V dropped 4 bases and J dropped 3; count of bases not matched to a gene: 8. CDR3 size: 16 residues. Looked up from germline, CDR1 is LGHNA and CDR2 is YSLEER. The CDR3 sequence is CASSPMMAGGYNEQFF. CDR3 sequence (DNA): TGCGCCAGCAGCCCTATGATGGCGGGAGGCTACAATGAGCAGTTCTTC.

The chain uses TRBV10-3 and TRBJ1-4; 8 nucleotides line up with TRBD1. Trimming removed 8 bases from V and 6 bases from J; junction bases left unmatched: 8. Per the germline V gene, CDR1 is ENHRY and CDR2 is SYGVKD. The CDR3 runs to 14 residues. CDR3 sequence reads: CAIPRGQGHEKLFF. The CDR3 DNA sequence: TGTGCCATCCCCAGGGGGCAGGGGCATGAAAAACTGTTTTTT.

This clonotype was found a few times. J is TRBJ2-5 and V is TRBV24-1, with D possibly being TRBD1 (5 bases). V was pared by 1 base and J by 2 bases, with 10 bases between. Germline CDR1 KGHDR, CDR2 SFDVKD. The CDR3 spans 15 residues. The CDR3 region is CATSDFGQGQETQYF. CDR3 sequence (DNA): TGTGCCACCAGTGATTTTGGGCAGGGACAAGAGACCCAGTACTTC.

The CDR3 coding sequence is TGTGCCAGCAGTGGGGGGGGTAACTATGGCTACACCTTC. Amino acid sequence: CASSGGGNYGYTF. This chain uses TRBV25-1 with TRBJ1-2; D might be TRBD1 (5 bases). Germline loops: CDR1 MGHDK, CDR2 SYGVNS. This CDR3 has 13 amino acids. V gave up 4 bases and J gave up 1 base, with 7 bases separating them.

For this clonotype: The germline gene is not matched at one end of the junction; a read error may be the cause. The chain recombines TRBV20-1 with TRBJ1-2; perhaps TRBD1 as D (6 bases). The CDR3 consists of 13 residues. CDR1 and CDR2 (germline): DFQATT, SNEGSKA (reference sequence). DNA of the CDR3: TGCAGTGTTAGAGGACAGCCGAACTATGGCTACACCTTC. Protein: CSVRGQPNYGYTF.

This clonotype was counted between two and nine times. This rearrangement joins TRBV20-1 to TRBJ2-3; D gene ambiguous. V was cut by 4 bases and J by 0 bases, with 14 bases left in between. The CDR3 is made up of 15 amino acids. Germline V gene data show CDR1 as DFQATT and CDR2 as SNEGSKA (reference sequence). CDR3 sequence (DNA): TGCAGTGCTAAGAACCCAGCGCGGAGCACAGATACGCAGTATTTT. Residues: CSAKNPARSTDTQYF.

J is TRBJ2-1 and V is TRBV24-1; D may match TRBD1 or TRBD2 (5 bases each). The CDR3 is made up of 16 amino acids. V was shortened by 5 bases and J by 3 bases, with 16 bases between the two germline ends. Germline V gene data show CDR1 as KGHDR and CDR2 as SFDVKD. The CDR3 DNA reads as TGTGCCACCAGTGGACGGGGCTCTGCTGTCTACAATGAGCAGTTCTTC. Translated: CATSGRGSAVYNEQFF.

The V and J genes are TRBV5-1 and TRBJ2-3, with D possibly being TRBD1 or TRBD2 (5 bases each). V shed 3 bases and J shed 5 bases, with 13 bases lying between them. Germline V gene lookup returns CDR1 SGHRS and CDR2 YFSETQ. The CDR3 is 14 amino acids. CDR3 amino acids: CASSSLGAKDTQYF. CDR3 DNA sequence: TGCGCCAGCAGCTCACTAGGGGCGAAAGATACGCAGTATTTT. The whole variable domain, remainder taken from reference TRBV5-1 and TRBJ2-3, is KAGVTQTPRYLIKTRGQQVTLSCSPISGHRSVSWYQQTPGQGLQFLFEYFSETQRNKGNFPGRFSGRQFSNSRSEMNVSTLELGDSALYLCASSSLGAKDTQYFGPGTRLTVL.

This sequence joins TRBV11-1 and TRBJ2-1, with TRBD1 identical over 7 bases. Germline V gene data show CDR1 as SGHAT and CDR2 as FQDESV (reference sequence). J gave up 7 bases and V 5 bases, and 11 bases lay outside the gene matches. This CDR3 is 15 amino acids long. This chain's CDR3 is CASSQGPQGRNEQFF. For the CDR3, the DNA is TGTGCCAGCAGCCAGGGACCACAGGGGCGGAATGAGCAGTTCTTC.

This clonotype was detected a few times. This chain joins TRBV20-1 and TRBJ2-1, with 10 bases fitting TRBD2. Germline lookup yields CDR1 DFQATT and CDR2 SNEGSKA (reference sequence). V gave up 1 base and J gave up 8 bases; unmatched junction bases: 11. The length of the CDR3 is 16 residues. The CDR3 protein is CSARGGPSGSVYEQFF. DNA of the CDR3: TGCAGTGCTAGAGGGGGCCCTAGCGGGAGCGTCTATGAGCAGTTCTTC.

The J gene is TRBJ2-2, the V gene TRBV14, with a tentative D call TRBD2 (5 bases). The CDR3 loop spans 15 amino acids. Germline CDR1 SGHDN, CDR2 FVKESK. The ends were cut back, 1 base at V and 5 bases at J, with 11 bases in the middle. The DNA for the CDR3 is TGTGCCAGCAGCCAAGTCCTAGCAGCAACCGGGGAGCTGTTTTTT. This gives the protein CASSQVLAATGELFF.

This chain connects TRBV12-5 to TRBJ2-1; 7 nucleotides align to TRBD1. Germline CDR1 LGHNT, CDR2 FRNRAP. The length of the CDR3 is 16 residues. J lost 2 bases, V lost 3 bases, and 7 bases had no gene match. CDR3 DNA sequence: TGTGCTAGTGGTTTATCAGTAGGGGGCCCCTACAATGAGCAGTTCTTC. Residues: CASGLSVGGPYNEQFF.